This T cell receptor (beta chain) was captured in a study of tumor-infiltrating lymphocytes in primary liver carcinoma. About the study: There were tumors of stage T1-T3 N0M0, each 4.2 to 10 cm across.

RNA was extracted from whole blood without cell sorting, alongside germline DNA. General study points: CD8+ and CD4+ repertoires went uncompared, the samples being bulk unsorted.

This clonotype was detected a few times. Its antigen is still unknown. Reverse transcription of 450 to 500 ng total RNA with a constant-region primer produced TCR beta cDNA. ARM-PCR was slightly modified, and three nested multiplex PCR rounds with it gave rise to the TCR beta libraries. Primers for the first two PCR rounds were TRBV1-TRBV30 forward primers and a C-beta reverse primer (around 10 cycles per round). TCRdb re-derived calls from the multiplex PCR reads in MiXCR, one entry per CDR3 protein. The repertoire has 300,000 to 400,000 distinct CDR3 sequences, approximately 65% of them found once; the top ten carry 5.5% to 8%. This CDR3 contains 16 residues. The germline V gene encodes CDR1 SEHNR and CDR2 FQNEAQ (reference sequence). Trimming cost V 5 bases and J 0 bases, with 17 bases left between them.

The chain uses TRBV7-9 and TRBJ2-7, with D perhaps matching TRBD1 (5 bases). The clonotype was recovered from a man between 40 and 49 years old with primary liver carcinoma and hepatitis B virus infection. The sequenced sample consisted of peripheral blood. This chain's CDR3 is CASSPLEDIVSYEQYF. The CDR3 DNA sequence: TGTGCCAGCAGCCCTCTCGAGGACATTGTCTCCTACGAGCAGTACTTC.